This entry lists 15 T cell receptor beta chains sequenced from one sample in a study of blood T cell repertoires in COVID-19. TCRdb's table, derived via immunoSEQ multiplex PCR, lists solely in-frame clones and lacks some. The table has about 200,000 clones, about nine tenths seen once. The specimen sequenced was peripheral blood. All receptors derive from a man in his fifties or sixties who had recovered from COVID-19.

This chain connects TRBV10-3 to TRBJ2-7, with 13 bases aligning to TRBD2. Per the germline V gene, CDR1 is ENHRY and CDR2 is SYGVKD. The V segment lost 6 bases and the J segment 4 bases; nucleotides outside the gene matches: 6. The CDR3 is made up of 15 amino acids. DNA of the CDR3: TGTGCCATCAGCCACCCGGGACTAGCGGGATACGAGCAGTACTTC. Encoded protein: CAISHPGLAGYEQYF.

The CDR3 coding sequence is TGTGCCAGCAGTGAATCGAGGGGGCCTGGAAACACCATATATTTT. Protein sequence: CASSESRGPGNTIYF. V and J are TRBV25-1 and TRBJ1-3; TRBD1 matches at 7 bases. Germline V gene sequence: CDR1 MGHDK, CDR2 SYGVNS. The CDR3 consists of 15 residues. V lost 1 base, J lost 2 bases, and 2 bases stayed unmatched.

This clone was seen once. CDR3 amino acids: CASSQDLLAGELFF. For the CDR3, the DNA is TGTGCCAGCAGCCAAGACCTTCTCGCCGGGGAGCTGTTTTTT. V and J are TRBV14 and TRBJ2-2, with unresolved D. Germline V CDR1 and CDR2: SGHDN, FVKESK. V lost 0 bases and J lost 6, with 8 bases in between. This CDR3 is 14 amino acids long.

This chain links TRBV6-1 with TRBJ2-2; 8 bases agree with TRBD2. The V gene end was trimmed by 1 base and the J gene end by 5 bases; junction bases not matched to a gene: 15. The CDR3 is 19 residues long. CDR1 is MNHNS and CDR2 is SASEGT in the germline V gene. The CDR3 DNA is TGTGCCAGCAGTGAAGTTTTGATACGGCGGGGGGCCGGAACCGGGGAGCTGTTTTTT. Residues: CASSEVLIRRGAGTGELFF.

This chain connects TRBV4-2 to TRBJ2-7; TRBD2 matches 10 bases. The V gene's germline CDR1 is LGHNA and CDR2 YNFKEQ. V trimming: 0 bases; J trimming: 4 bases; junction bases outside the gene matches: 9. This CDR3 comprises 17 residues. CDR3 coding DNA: TGTGCCAGCAGCCAAGATCGGGGAGCGGGGGGGATGTACGAGCAGTACTTC. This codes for CASSQDRGAGGMYEQYF.

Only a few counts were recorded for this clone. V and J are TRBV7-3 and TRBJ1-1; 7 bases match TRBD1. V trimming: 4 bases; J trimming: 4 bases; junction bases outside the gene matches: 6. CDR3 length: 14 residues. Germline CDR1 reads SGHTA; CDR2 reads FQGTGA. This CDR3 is CASSSTGRATEAFF. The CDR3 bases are TGTGCCAGCAGCTCGACAGGGCGAGCCACTGAAGCTTTCTTT.

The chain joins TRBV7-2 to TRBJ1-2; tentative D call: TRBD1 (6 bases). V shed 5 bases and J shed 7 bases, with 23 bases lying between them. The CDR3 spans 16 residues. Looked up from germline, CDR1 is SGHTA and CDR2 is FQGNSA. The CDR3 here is CASSTSPRGAWGGYTF. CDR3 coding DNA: TGTGCCAGCAGCACCTCCCCGCGGGGGGCCTGGGGTGGCTACACCTTC.

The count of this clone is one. The CDR3 spells CASRRTGEEGTDTQYF. The CDR3, as DNA: TGCGCCAGCAGGCGGACAGGGGAAGAGGGCACAGATACGCAGTATTTT. This rearrangement joins TRBV5-1 to TRBJ2-3, with TRBD1 matching 9 bases. Germline loops: CDR1 SGHRS, CDR2 YFSETQ. The CDR3 contains 16 residues. The V segment lost 5 bases and the J segment 1 base; nucleotides outside the gene matches: 8.

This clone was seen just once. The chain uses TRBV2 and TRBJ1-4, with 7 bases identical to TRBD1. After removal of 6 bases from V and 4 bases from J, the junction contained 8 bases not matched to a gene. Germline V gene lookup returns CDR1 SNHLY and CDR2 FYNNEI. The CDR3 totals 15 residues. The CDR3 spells CASRERTGDNEKLFF. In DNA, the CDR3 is TGTGCCAGCAGGGAGAGGACAGGAGATAATGAAAAACTGTTTTTT.

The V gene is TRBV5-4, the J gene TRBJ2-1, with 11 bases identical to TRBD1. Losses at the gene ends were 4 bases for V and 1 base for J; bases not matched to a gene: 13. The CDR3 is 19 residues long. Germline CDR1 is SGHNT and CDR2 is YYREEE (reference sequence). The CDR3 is CASSHLFGTGGGSYNEQFF. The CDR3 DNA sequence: TGTGCCAGCAGCCACCTCTTTGGGACAGGGGGAGGGTCCTACAATGAGCAGTTCTTC.

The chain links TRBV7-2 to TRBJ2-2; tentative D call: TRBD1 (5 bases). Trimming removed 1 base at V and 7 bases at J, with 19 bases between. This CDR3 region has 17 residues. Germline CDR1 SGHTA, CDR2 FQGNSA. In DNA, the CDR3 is TGTGCCAGCAGCTTAGGGGGCTCCCCGATCAATAGCGGGGAGCTGTTTTTT. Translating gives CASSLGGSPINSGELFF.

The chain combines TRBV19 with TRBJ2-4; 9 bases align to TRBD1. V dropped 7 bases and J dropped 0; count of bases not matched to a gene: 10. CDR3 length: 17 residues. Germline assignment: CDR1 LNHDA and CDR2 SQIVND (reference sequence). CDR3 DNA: TGTGCCAGTATGGGGACAGGGAGATCTCTAGCCAAAAACATTCAGTACTTC. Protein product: CASMGTGRSLAKNIQYF.

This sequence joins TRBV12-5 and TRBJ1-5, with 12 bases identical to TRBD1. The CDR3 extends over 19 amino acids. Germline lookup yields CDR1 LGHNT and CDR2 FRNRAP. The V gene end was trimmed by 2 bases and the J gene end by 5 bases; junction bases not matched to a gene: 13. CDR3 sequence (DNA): TGTGCTAGTGGTTTGACTTCCGGGACAGGGGGCCGGGTTGATCAGCCCCAGCATTTT. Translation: CASGLTSGTGGRVDQPQHF.

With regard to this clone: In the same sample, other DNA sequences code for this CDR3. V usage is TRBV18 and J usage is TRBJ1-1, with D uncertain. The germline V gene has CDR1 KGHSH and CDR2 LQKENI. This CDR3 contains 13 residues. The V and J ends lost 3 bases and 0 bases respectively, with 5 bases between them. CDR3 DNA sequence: TGTGCCAGCTCACCTTCTCTGAACACTGAAGCTTTCTTT. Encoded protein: CASSPSLNTEAFF.

CDR3 in DNA: TGTGCCAGCAGTGAAGCGGCGGGGGCCCCCTACGAGCAGTACTTC. The encoded protein is CASSEAAGAPYEQYF. The chain combines TRBV6-1 with TRBJ2-7; the D gene is possibly TRBD2 (7 bases). Trimming cost V 0 bases and J 2 bases, with 11 bases left between them. Per germline, CDR1 MNHNS and CDR2 SASEGT. This CDR3 comprises 15 residues.